The subject of this entry is one T cell receptor beta chain. Its antigen is as yet unknown. The PCR ran on 60 Vbeta and 13 Jbeta primers. Clones were sequenced by immunoSEQ multiplex PCR, and TCRdb holds only the in-frame ones, with some missing. Here the sample spans around 120,000 clones, around 60% being singletons. The data were obtained in a study of cytomegalovirus exposure and HLA in healthy donors. Study-wide results and limits: Researchers reported from a later analysis that most CMV-associated TCR beta chains appeared HLA-restricted. Association of around 17,000 TCR beta sequences with HLA alleles was found at 0.05 false discovery rate in a later analysis. Reports indicate that TCR beta sequences accurately predicted the HLA-A and HLA-B alleles of most subjects.

CDR1 and CDR2 (germline): MNHNY, SVGAGI (reference sequence). The CDR3 covers 15 residues. With 4 bases removed from V and 0 bases from J, the gap between germline ends came to 13 bases. Material for sequencing was PBMCs. V and J are TRBV6-6 and TRBJ2-7, with D possibly being TRBD1 (5 bases). This clonotype was sampled from a man in his thirties or forties in good health and CMV-seropositive. Here the CDR3 reads CASSSPDIRSYEQYF. CDR3 DNA sequence: TGTGCCAGCAGTTCACCGGACATCCGCTCCTACGAGCAGTACTTC.